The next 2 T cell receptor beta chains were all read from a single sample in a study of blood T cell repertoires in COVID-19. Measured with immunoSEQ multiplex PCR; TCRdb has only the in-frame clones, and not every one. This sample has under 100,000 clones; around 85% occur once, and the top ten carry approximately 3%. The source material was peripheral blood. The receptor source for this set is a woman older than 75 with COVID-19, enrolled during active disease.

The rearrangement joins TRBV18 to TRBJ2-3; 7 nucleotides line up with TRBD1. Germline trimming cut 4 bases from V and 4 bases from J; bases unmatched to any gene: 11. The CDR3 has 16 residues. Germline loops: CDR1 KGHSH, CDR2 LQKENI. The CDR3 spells CASSQMQGESSDTQYF. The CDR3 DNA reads TGTGCCAGCTCACAAATGCAGGGGGAGAGCTCAGATACGCAGTATTTT. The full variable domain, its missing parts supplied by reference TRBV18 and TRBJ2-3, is NAGVMQNPRHLVRRRGQEARLRCSPMKGHSHVYWYRQLPEEGLKFMVYLQKENIIDESGMPKERFSAEFPKEGPSILRIQQVVRGDSAAYFCASSQMQGESSDTQYFGPGTRLTVL.

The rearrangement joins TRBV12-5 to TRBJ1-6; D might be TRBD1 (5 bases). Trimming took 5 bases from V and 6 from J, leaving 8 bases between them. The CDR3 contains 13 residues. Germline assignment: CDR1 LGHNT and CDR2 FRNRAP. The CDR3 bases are TGTGCTAGTGGTACAGGACCTAATTCACCCCTCCACTTT. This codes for CASGTGPNSPLHF.